This T cell receptor (beta chain) was sequenced for a study of T cell responses to AZD1222 COVID-19 vaccine. Data came from immunoSEQ multiplex PCR; TCRdb stores just in-frame clones and leaves some out. The table lists some 150,000 clones, around 87% of them singletons. As for this clone: Its cognate antigen is unknown.

Study-wide results and caveats: Reports indicate that nearly half of spike-specific TCRs are directed at unmutated variant regions. Vaccination with two AZD1222 doses was followed by a rise in Spike-specific TCR breadth and depth. The repertoires were collected only after the peak T cell response. Donors were largely white British and mainly female; clonal diversity was possibly underestimated.

Losses at the gene ends were 1 base for V and 4 bases for J; bases not matched to a gene: 8. This CDR3 is built from 16 residues. CDR1 is LGHNA, CDR2 YSLEER, per germline. The receptor was isolated from an adult who received the AZD1222 COVID-19 vaccine. Sequenced material: peripheral blood, taken 28 days after the second AZD1222 dose. The J gene is TRBJ2-3, the V gene TRBV4-3, with 7 bases identical to TRBD1. The CDR3 coding sequence is TGCGCCAGCAGCCAAGGAGGGGGCGTGACAGCAGATACGCAGTATTTT. It codes for CASSQGGGVTADTQYF.